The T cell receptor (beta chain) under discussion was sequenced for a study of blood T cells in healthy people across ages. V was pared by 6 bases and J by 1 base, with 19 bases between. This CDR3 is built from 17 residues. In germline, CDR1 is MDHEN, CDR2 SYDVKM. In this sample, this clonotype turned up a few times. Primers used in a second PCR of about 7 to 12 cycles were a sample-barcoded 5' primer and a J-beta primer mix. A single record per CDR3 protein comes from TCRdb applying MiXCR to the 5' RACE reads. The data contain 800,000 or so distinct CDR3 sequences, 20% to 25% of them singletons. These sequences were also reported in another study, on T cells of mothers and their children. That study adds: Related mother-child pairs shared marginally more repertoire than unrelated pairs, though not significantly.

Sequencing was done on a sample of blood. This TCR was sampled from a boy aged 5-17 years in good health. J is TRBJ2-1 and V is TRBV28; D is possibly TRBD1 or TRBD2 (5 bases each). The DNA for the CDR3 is TGTGCCAGCAGAAAAGGGACGGCACCTTTATCCTACAATGAGCAGTTCTTC. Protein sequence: CASRKGTAPLSYNEQFF.